These T cell receptor beta chains were read from a single sample in a study of OX40 agonist ivuxolimab in advanced cancers. Here immunoSEQ multiplex PCR was the method, and the copy in TCRdb shows in-frame clones only, minus some. This table holds 100,000 or so clones, 80% to 90% found once. This material consisted of CD4+ or CD8+ T cells sorted from blood, taken in a trial of the OX40 agonist ivuxolimab. All receptors come from an adult with an advanced solid tumor such as melanoma, head and neck, liver or kidney cancer. The CDR3 runs from the conserved cysteine through the conserved F or W. The order of the fields is J gene, clone size, D gene, V gene, CDR3 DNA, CDR3 protein. The D gene is left open where the match is weak. Where a row states a size, it is once, few, many or the class of an expanded clone; other rows omit it.

>TRBJ2-5|NA|NA|TRBV6-5
TGTGCCAGCATGGGGGTCGAGACCCAGTACTTC
CASMGVETQYF
>TRBJ2-5|NA|NA|TRBV30
TGTGCCTGGAGTGAGCTAGCGCGAGAGACCCAGTACTTC
CAWSELARETQYF
>TRBJ1-2|NA|TRBD1|TRBV5-1
TGCGCCAGCAGCTCGGACAGGGTCCTCTACACCTTC
CASSSDRVLYTF
>TRBJ1-5|NA|TRBD1|TRBV19
TGTGCCAGTAGTAGGGGACAGTACTTAAATCAGCCCCAGCATTTT
CASSRGQYLNQPQHF
>TRBJ2-1|NA|NA|TRBV2
TGTGCCAGCAGTTGGGACCGTTCCTACAATGAGCAGTTCTTC
CASSWDRSYNEQFF
>TRBJ2-7|NA|TRBD1|TRBV5-1
TGCGCCAGCAGCGCGGGGACAGGGAACTACGAGCAGTACTTC
CASSAGTGNYEQYF
>TRBJ2-6|NA|NA|TRBV28
TGTGCCAGTATTCAGGGGAGCTCTGGGGCCAACGTCCTGACTTTC
CASIQGSSGANVLTF
>TRBJ2-1|NA|NA|TRBV4-3
TGCGCCAGCAGCCAAGATTGGAGGGTAGGCAGCGAGCAGTTCTTC
CASSQDWRVGSEQFF
>TRBJ1-2|NA|NA|TRBV28
TGTGCCAGCAAATGGGGTGGGGACGATGGCTACACCTTC
CASKWGGDDGYTF
>TRBJ2-1|NA|NA|TRBV19
TGTGCCAGTAGTATGCCGGACAGAAAGGGGATACAGTTCTTC
CASSMPDRKGIQFF
>TRBJ2-7|NA|NA|TRBV7-4
TGTGCCAGCAGCTCCAGCGGATCCTACGAGCAGTACTTC
CASSSSGSYEQYF
>TRBJ1-5|NA|NA|TRBV28
TGTGCCAGCAAGGCAGGAGTAGACCAGCCCCAGCATTTT
CASKAGVDQPQHF
>TRBJ1-1|once|NA|TRBV6-5
TGTGCCAGCAGTTACTCCGGGGGAATTTACGAAGCTTTCTTT
CASSYSGGIYEAFF
>TRBJ2-1|NA|NA|TRBV4-3
TGCGCCAGCAGCCAGGACTTCCCCTACAATGAGCAGTTCTTC
CASSQDFPYNEQFF
>TRBJ2-5|NA|NA|TRBV15
TGTGCCACCAGCAGAGATCTGGGCAGGGCGGGGGAGACCCAGTACTTC
CATSRDLGRAGETQYF
>TRBJ1-2|NA|NA|TRBV19
TGTGCCAGTAGTGTCAGGAATGCTAACTATGGCTACACCTTC
CASSVRNANYGYTF
>TRBJ1-1|NA|NA|TRBV19
TGTGCCAGTAGTATAGGGGGCCCTAATGCTTTCTTT
CASSIGGPNAFF
>TRBJ2-1|NA|NA|TRBV19
TGTGCCAGTAGTCGAGGGATGGCTGAGCAGTTCTTC
CASSRGMAEQFF
>TRBJ1-1|NA|TRBD1|TRBV6-6
TGTGCCAGCAGTTATGGACAGGGGTTCACTGAAGCTTTCTTT
CASSYGQGFTEAFF
>TRBJ1-2|NA|NA|TRBV20-1
TGCAGTACTAGGGCACGAGAAGGCTACACCTTC
CSTRAREGYTF
>TRBJ1-3|NA|NA|TRBV4-1
TGCGCCAGCAGCCTCTGGGGGGGGAGGATATATTTT
CASSLWGGRIYF
>TRBJ1-2|few|NA|TRBV5-8
TGTGCCAGCAGCTTGCACAGGGCAGTAAGTGGCTACACCTTC
CASSLHRAVSGYTF
>TRBJ2-1|NA|NA|TRBV4-2
TGTGCCAGCAGCCCGTACGGGACTCTGGCTGAGCAGTTCTTC
CASSPYGTLAEQFF
>TRBJ2-1|NA|TRBD1|TRBV19
TGTGCCAGTAGGGGACAGGGGTACAATGAGCAGTTCTTC
CASRGQGYNEQFF
>TRBJ2-7|NA|TRBD1|TRBV4-1
TGCGCCAGCAGTCATCTAGCAGGGGGCAACAACTACGAGCAGTACTTC
CASSHLAGGNNYEQYF
>TRBJ1-4|NA|NA|TRBV28
TGTGCCAGCAGTTTATCCGCCGCTAGCGAAAAACTGTTTTTT
CASSLSAASEKLFF
>TRBJ2-3|NA|NA|TRBV7-2
TGTGCCAGCAGCATTAGGATTAGCACAGATACGCAGTATTTT
CASSIRISTDTQYF
>TRBJ1-2|NA|NA|TRBV6-5
TGTGCCAGCAGTTACTCTGGCCTCCAGGGCTACACCTTC
CASSYSGLQGYTF
>TRBJ1-3|once|TRBD1|TRBV11-3
TGTGCCAGCAGCTTAGCTTTTGGGACAGGGGCTGGAAACACCATATATTTT
CASSLAFGTGAGNTIYF
>TRBJ2-3|NA|NA|TRBV7-2
TGTGCCAGCAGTCCCCAGGGGGATACGCAGTATTTT
CASSPQGDTQYF
>TRBJ1-4|NA|TRBD1|TRBV19
TGTGCCAGTGCAGGGGGGGCAACTAATGAAAAACTGTTTTTT
CASAGGATNEKLFF